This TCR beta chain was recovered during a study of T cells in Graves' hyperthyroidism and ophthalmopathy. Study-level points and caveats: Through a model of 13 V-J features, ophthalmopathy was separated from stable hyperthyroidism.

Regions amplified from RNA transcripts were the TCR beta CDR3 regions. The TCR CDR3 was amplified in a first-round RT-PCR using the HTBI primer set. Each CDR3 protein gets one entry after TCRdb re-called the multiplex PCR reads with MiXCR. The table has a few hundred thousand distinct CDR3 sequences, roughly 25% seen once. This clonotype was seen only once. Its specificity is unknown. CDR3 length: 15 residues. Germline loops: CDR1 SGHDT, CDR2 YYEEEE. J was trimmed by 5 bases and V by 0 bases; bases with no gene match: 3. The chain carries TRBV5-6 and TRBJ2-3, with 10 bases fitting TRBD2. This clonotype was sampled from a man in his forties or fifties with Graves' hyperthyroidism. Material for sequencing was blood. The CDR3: CASSLVTSGKDTQYF. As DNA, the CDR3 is TGTGCCAGCAGCTTGGTCACTAGCGGGAAAGATACGCAGTATTTT.